The T cell receptor beta chain under discussion was sequenced for a study of vaccination and CD4 T cells after COVID-19 (dated by TCRdb to 2022 to 2024). The study in broad terms: Convalescent patients had a positive SARS-CoV-2 result on nasal swab PCR, and of these patients, fewer than ten had mild disease and one had severe disease. The convalescent cohort included six males and four females, with two Hispanic individuals, seven Caucasians, two Asians and one multiracial person. Each participant got two doses of either the Pfizer-BioNTech BNT162b2 vaccine (n=8) or the Moderna mRNA-1273 vaccine (n=2). Post-COVID blood samples from convalescent patients were collected a median of approximately 93 days after diagnosis, with a range of roughly 30 to 161 days. Post-vaccine blood samples were taken a median of about 77 days after the second vaccine dose, with a range of roughly 13 to 250 days. Culture stimuli were overlapping spike peptide pools from SARS-CoV-2 and from the common cold coronaviruses HCoV-NL63, HCoV-OC43 and HCoV-229E. Control cultures received a CEFX viral epitope pool as the positive control, an HIV-1 Nef peptide pool as the negative control, or no peptide. In ten to eleven COVID-19 convalescent patients and a handful of infection-naive healthy vaccine recipients, researchers compared the spike-specific CD4+ TCR repertoire from before mRNA vaccination with the repertoire from after. What the study reported, not specific to this receptor: Among convalescent patients, a median about 86% of the SARS-CoV-2-reactive clones seen after vaccination appeared only after vaccination, which suggests priming specific to the vaccine. An increase in the median number of SARS-CoV-2-reactive clonotypes from approximately 21 after infection to some 40 after vaccination was observed, but the change was not found to be significant. Of the vaccine-specific clones in convalescent patients, 304 of 307, or nearly all, reacted only to SARS-CoV-2 spike and did not cross-react with common cold coronaviruses. Only a relatively small number of convalescent patients were included in the study, and early timepoints following natural infection were not analyzed.

The treatment or condition label here, explained by the study, means: approximately 9-day PBMC culture with coronavirus spike peptide pools or control peptides (ViraFEST assay). The study used the ViraFEST assay, which expanded antigen-specific T cells with peptide pools and then identified expanded clonotypes by TCR sequencing. The convalescent patients' positive SARS-CoV-2 PCR tests were from March to December 2020, which was before the Alpha, Beta and Delta variants emerged in the United States. PBMCs were cultured at roughly 1.8 million per well in IMDM supplemented with about 5.5% human AB serum and around 10 IU/ml IL-2, with around 10 ug/ml peptide pools added. Half of the culture medium was replaced with fresh IL-2-containing medium on days 3 and 7. CD4+ T cells were isolated after approximately eleven days of culture through negative selection using the EasySep CD4+ T cell isolation kit. PBMCs were separated from whole blood using Ficoll-Paque Plus gradient centrifugation and then either used fresh or cryopreserved at -140C. Culture conditions were generally each tested in triplicate wells.

The library was made by PCR. DNA from cultured CD4+ T cells underwent TCR sequencing with the Oncomine TCR Beta short-read assay at the Johns Hopkins FTIC core. The QIAamp micro DNA kit was used to extract genomic DNA from the cultured CD4+ T cells. Oncomine TCR Beta libraries from cultured CD4+ T cells were pooled using unique dual indexes and sequenced on an Illumina iSeq 100. The original pipeline was this. Non-productive sequences were filtered out, and CDR3s that did not start with C, did not end with F or W, or were shorter than 7 amino acids were discarded. The MANAFEST web application was used to identify antigen-specific clonotypes by comparing peptide-stimulated wells against reference wells and other culture wells. Positive clones required FDR below 0.05, an odds ratio above 5, and productive frequency above 0.1% in at least two of three replicate wells. A clonotype was classed as cross-reactive if the clonotype showed significant expansion both in SARS-CoV-2 spike wells and in at least one common cold coronavirus spike condition. Using R version 3.6.1, CDR3 homology was evaluated through Levenshtein distances (stringdist) along with unrooted phylogenetic trees (ape). The public reads were run again by TCRdb, first through fastp at Q25 and then through MiXCR, and only productive beta chains were kept. Each entry is one CDR3 protein sequence, shown with its most common DNA and genes. The V and J calls and clone size are TCRdb's, not the authors'. The sample includes over 15,000 distinct CDR3 sequences, with around 45% observed a single time. The top ten clonotypes cover 4.9% of the sample.

In the case of this clonotype: Its cognate antigen has yet to be identified. No base quality information exists; no much larger clone differs at one position.

The receptor's source is a human donor who had recovered from COVID-19. The sample consisted of CD4+ T cells from blood, cultured in vitro, taken before SARS-CoV-2 vaccination.

The sequenced DNA: TGTGCCAGCAGTCGCTCGACAGGGAATAATTCACCCCTCCACTTT. Translated, it reads CASSRSTGNNSPLHF. Here the chain combines TRBV27 and TRBJ1-6; TRBD1 matches 7 bases in the middle. V loses 5 bases at its end and J loses 5 bases; junction bases beyond the gene matches: 6. Reading from cysteine to phenylalanine, the CDR3 counts 15 amino acids. Of all the DNA, just the CDR3 is kept, 45 bases in frame from base 1. CDR1 and CDR2, per the germline V gene (reference sequence), are MNHEY and SMNVEV.